The 13 T cell receptor beta chains reported below all come from one sample, sequenced in a study of blood T cell repertoires in COVID-19. Assay: immunoSEQ multiplex PCR; the TCRdb copy retains only in-frame clones and omits some. The sample comprises over 70,000 clones, about 88% of which are singletons, and 10% to 11% rests with the top ten. The sequenced material came from peripheral blood. The receptors originated from a man aged 55 to 70 with COVID-19, enrolled during active disease.

This clone was counted once. The chain has TRBV9 and TRBJ2-7, with D unclear. Germline CDR1 reads SGDLS; CDR2 reads YYNGEE. The V gene lost 0 bases and the J gene lost 3 bases, with 7 bases spanning the gap. The CDR3 has 13 amino acids. The CDR3 loop is CASSVASDYEQYF. The CDR3 nucleotides are TGTGCCAGCAGCGTAGCTAGTGACTACGAGCAGTACTTC.

In nucleotides, the CDR3 is TGTGCCACCAGTGACCGAGCGGGAGGGTTCTACAATGAGCAGTTCTTC. This encodes CATSDRAGGFYNEQFF. The chain employs TRBV24-1 and TRBJ2-1; 10 bases are a match to TRBD2. The length of the CDR3 is 16 residues. V shed 4 bases, J shed 3 bases, and the junction held 5 bases outside the gene matches. CDR1 is KGHDR, CDR2 SFDVKD, per germline.

This sequence joins TRBV6-5 and TRBJ1-2, with D hard to call. Germline V lookup: CDR1 MNHEY, CDR2 SVGAGI. The length of the CDR3 is 13 residues. V dropped 7 bases and J dropped 4 bases, with 13 bases sitting between them. CDR3 in amino acids: CASTIPGSYGYTF. CDR3 nucleotides: TGTGCCAGCACCATTCCGGGGTCCTATGGCTACACCTTC.

The rearrangement uses TRBV10-2 and TRBJ1-2; no definite D call. Germline values: CDR1 WSHSY, CDR2 SAAADI. The CDR3 has 14 amino acids. Trimming shortened V by 3 bases and J by 0 bases, and 8 bases separated the two germline ends. The CDR3 protein is CASSDVTPNYGYTF. DNA of the CDR3: TGCGCCAGCAGTGATGTGACTCCTAACTATGGCTACACCTTC.

V is TRBV11-2 and J is TRBJ1-2, with 9 bases lining up with TRBD1. Germline V lookup: CDR1 SGHAT, CDR2 FQNNGV. V shed 4 bases, J shed 7 bases, and the junction held 10 bases outside the gene matches. The CDR3 has 15 residues. The CDR3 protein is CASSSYRDRDGGYTF. CDR3 bases: TGTGCCAGCAGCTCTTACCGGGACAGGGACGGTGGCTACACCTTC.

The rearrangement joins TRBV7-9 to TRBJ2-3; D may be TRBD1 (5 bases). Germline-derived CDR1 and CDR2 are SEHNR and FQNEAQ (reference sequence). The CDR3 loop spans 16 amino acids. Trimming took off 4 bases at V and 2 bases at J, with 16 bases between the two ends. The CDR3 loop is CASSSSGQGSTDTQYF. Here the CDR3 DNA reads TGTGCCAGCAGCTCCTCCGGACAAGGTTCCACAGATACGCAGTATTTT.

The chain is built from TRBV5-1 and TRBJ2-2; D perhaps matches TRBD1 (6 bases). The germline V gene encodes CDR1 SGHRS and CDR2 YFSETQ. The CDR3 runs to 13 residues. V lost 4 bases to trimming and J lost 7 bases, with 11 bases between them. In DNA, the CDR3 is TGCGCCAGCAGCCCCCGGGACAACGGGGAGCTGTTTTTT. The encoded protein is CASSPRDNGELFF.

The chain employs TRBV9 and TRBJ1-4, with 9 bases identical to TRBD1. Unmatched junction bases numbered 3, after V lost 3 bases and J lost 6 bases. CDR3 length equals 14 residues. Looked up from germline, CDR1 is SGDLS and CDR2 is YYNGEE. CDR3 residues: CASSATGGYEKLFF. CDR3 nucleotides: TGTGCCAGCAGCGCTACAGGGGGCTATGAAAAACTGTTTTTT.

This clone was observed once. The gene calls are TRBV7-6 and TRBJ2-5, with TRBD2 matching over 14 bases. The CDR3 runs to 15 residues. Germline lookup yields CDR1 SGHVS and CDR2 FNYEAQ. With V trimmed by 5 bases and J by 4 bases, 3 bases remained unmatched. CDR3 amino acids: CASSLGTSGRETQYF. CDR3 DNA sequence: TGTGCCAGCAGCCTTGGGACTAGCGGGAGAGAGACCCAGTACTTC.

The chain carries TRBV5-5 and TRBJ1-1; 7 nucleotides line up with TRBD1. This CDR3 comprises 15 residues. Unmatched junction bases numbered 10, after V lost 5 bases and J lost 3 bases. Germline CDR1 and CDR2: SGHKS and YYEKEE (reference sequence). The CDR3 nucleotides are TGTGCCAGCAGTTTGATGACAGGGTTGGACACTGAAGCTTTCTTT. This codes for CASSLMTGLDTEAFF.

The gene calls are TRBV6-5 and TRBJ1-2; 8 bases map to TRBD1. Germline V gives CDR1 MNHEY, CDR2 SVGAGI. The CDR3 sequence is 13 residues long. Germline trimming cut 5 bases from V and 2 bases from J; bases unmatched to any gene: 1. CDR3 protein: CASSRTGNYGYTF. The CDR3 DNA is TGTGCCAGCAGTAGGACAGGGAACTATGGCTACACCTTC.

The J gene is TRBJ1-1, the V gene TRBV2, with D perhaps matching TRBD1 (6 bases). Germline loops: CDR1 SNHLY, CDR2 FYNNEI. CDR3 length equals 12 residues. Trimming cost V 1 base and J 11 bases, with 11 bases left between them. CDR3 DNA sequence: TGTGCCAGCAGTGAAGGGGTAAGGGGGGCTTTCTTT. Translating gives CASSEGVRGAFF.

The CDR3 region has the DNA TGTGCCACCAGTGATTGGACAGACGGCTATGGCTACACCTTC. It is translated as CATSDWTDGYGYTF. The V and J genes are TRBV24-1 and TRBJ1-2; tentative D call: TRBD1 (6 bases). CDR1 and CDR2 from the germline V gene are KGHDR and SFDVKD. The V gene lost 2 bases and the J gene lost 4 bases, with 10 bases spanning the gap. This CDR3 contains 14 residues.